A single sample is the source of the 31 T cell receptor beta chains below, sequenced in a study of T cell repertoires in cytomegalovirus infection. Via MiXCR, TCRdb re-called the reads, giving one row per CDR3 protein. The table records 290,000 or so distinct CDR3 sequences, about 25% of them present only once. The sequenced sample consisted of PBMCs. The receptors here all came from a human donor in good health (CMV status not recorded). Some clones in this sample may be carry-over from other donors' samples.

This clonotype appeared once. The chain couples TRBV7-6 to TRBJ1-1; possibly TRBD1 for D (5 bases). Germline-derived CDR1 and CDR2 are SGHVS and FNYEAQ. The CDR3 length is 14 residues. Trimming removed 6 bases at V and 4 bases at J, with 15 bases between. The CDR3 region is CASRANGGVTEAFF. The CDR3 DNA reads as TGTGCCAGCAGAGCAAATGGAGGGGTCACTGAAGCTTTCTTT.

This clonotype occurred many times. The rearrangement links TRBV7-2 to TRBJ2-1; a weak D match, TRBD2 (6 bases). Germline lookup yields CDR1 SGHTA and CDR2 FQGNSA. Deletions cut 1 base from V and 7 bases from J, with 20 bases between. The length of the CDR3 is 17 residues. DNA for the CDR3: TGTGCCAGCAGCTTAGTCGCCGGGTCGGGAGTATCAAATGAGCAGTTCTTC. Translating gives CASSLVAGSGVSNEQFF.

The rearrangement links TRBV19 to TRBJ1-5; no reliable D call. The CDR3 length is 16 residues. The germline V and J ends were trimmed by 6 bases and 3 bases, with 18 bases remaining between them. CDR1 is LNHDA and CDR2 is SQIVND in the germline V gene (reference sequence). Here the CDR3 reads CASSPRLQVTNQPQHF. The CDR3 region has the DNA TGTGCCAGTAGCCCACGGTTACAAGTAACCAATCAGCCCCAGCATTTT.

The gene calls are TRBV10-1 and TRBJ2-5; D is unresolved. The CDR3 has 11 residues. The germline gives CDR1 WNHNN, CDR2 SYGVQD (reference sequence). V lost 4 bases to trimming and J lost 5 bases, with 5 bases between them. CDR3 sequence: CASSGDETQYF. The CDR3 DNA sequence: TGCGCCAGCAGTGGTGACGAGACCCAGTACTTC.

This clonotype was picked up a small number of times. The genes are TRBV20-1 and TRBJ1-3; D uncertain. The germline V and J ends were trimmed by 5 bases and 4 bases, with 9 bases remaining between them. The CDR3 is 12 residues long. CDR1 and CDR2 from the germline V gene are DFQATT and SNEGSKA (reference sequence). This chain's CDR3 is CSASAGGNTIYF. In DNA form, the CDR3 reads TGCAGTGCTTCGGCCGGGGGAAACACCATATATTTT.

This clonotype came up many times. V usage is TRBV7-9 and J usage is TRBJ1-2, with D uncertain. Looked up from germline, CDR1 is SEHNR and CDR2 is FQNEAQ (reference sequence). The V end was cut by 7 bases, the J end by 0 bases, with 12 bases between. CDR3 length: 14 residues. The DNA of the CDR3 is TGTGCCAGCAACCCCCCGAGAGCTAACTATGGCTACACCTTC. This gives the protein CASNPPRANYGYTF.

The gene calls are TRBV20-1 and TRBJ1-1; 8 bases match TRBD1. This CDR3 has 14 amino acids. V shed 3 bases, J shed 7 bases, and the junction held 10 bases outside the gene matches. Germline CDR1 is DFQATT and CDR2 is SNEGSKA (reference sequence). The CDR3 nucleotides read TGCAGTGCTAGGCAGATCCAGGGGGCGGGTGAAGCTTTCTTT. It encodes CSARQIQGAGEAFF.

The chain uses TRBV7-9 and TRBJ1-1; D gene unclear. Trimming shortened V by 5 bases and J by 10 bases, and 23 bases separated the two germline ends. Germline V CDR1 and CDR2: SEHNR, FQNEAQ (reference sequence). The CDR3 spans 15 residues. The CDR3: CASSPIDWQLSVAFF. CDR3 DNA: TGTGCCAGCAGCCCAATAGACTGGCAGCTATCAGTAGCTTTCTTT.

This clonotype came up a few times. The chain couples TRBV7-9 to TRBJ2-3; 8 nucleotides line up with TRBD1. The CDR3 extends over 16 amino acids. V trimming: 5 bases; J trimming: 3 bases; junction bases outside the gene matches: 10. The V gene's germline CDR1 is SEHNR and CDR2 FQNEAQ (reference sequence). The CDR3 region is CASSLLGTGLTDTQYF. CDR3 bases: TGTGCCAGCAGCCTCCTCGGGACAGGACTAACAGATACGCAGTATTTT.

This clonotype was seen only a few times. The chain is built from TRBV7-2 and TRBJ1-5; D remains unclear. Trimming took 5 bases from V and 4 from J, leaving 12 bases between them. CDR1 and CDR2 (germline): SGHTA, FQGNSA. There are 14 residues in the CDR3. This CDR3 reads CASSPLSTNQPQHF. The CDR3, as DNA: TGTGCCAGCAGCCCCTTAAGTACAAATCAGCCCCAGCATTTT.

The chain has TRBV2 and TRBJ2-7; 8 nucleotides agree with TRBD1. The germline V gene encodes CDR1 SNHLY and CDR2 FYNNEI. This CDR3 spans 12 amino acids. The trim removed 5 bases at V and 6 bases at J, leaving 3 bases unmatched. The CDR3 region has the DNA TGTGCCAGCAGTTATGGACAGGGCGAGCAGTACTTC. Protein product: CASSYGQGEQYF.

This clonotype was picked up one time. CDR3 loop: CSVESVYGYTF. The DNA of the CDR3 is TGCAGCGTTGAGTCCGTGTATGGCTACACCTTC. The V gene is TRBV29-1, the J gene TRBJ1-2; D ambiguous. The V and J ends lost 3 bases and 5 bases respectively, with 7 bases between them. The CDR3 loop spans 11 amino acids. Germline assignment: CDR1 SQVTM and CDR2 ANQGSEA.

This clonotype appeared many times. The chain joins TRBV11-2 to TRBJ1-1, with 8 bases identical to TRBD1. The V gene's germline CDR1 is SGHAT and CDR2 FQNNGV. The length of the CDR3 is 12 residues. Trimming took 11 bases from V and 1 from J; bases not matched to a gene: 3. The CDR3 DNA follows: TGTGCCGGACAGGGAGAGAACACTGAAGCTTTCTTT. Translated: CAGQGENTEAFF. Full variable domain (rest looked up from reference TRBV11-2 and TRBJ1-1): EAGVAQSPRYKIIEKRQSVAFWCNPISGHATLYWYQQILGQGPKLLIQFQNNGVVDDSQLPKDRFSAERLKGVDSTLKIQPAKLEDSAVYLCAGQGENTEAFFGQGTRLTVV.

The V and J genes are TRBV5-1 and TRBJ2-1, with no clear D. The CDR3 extends over 17 amino acids. Germline V gene lookup returns CDR1 SGHRS and CDR2 YFSETQ. Trimming shortened V by 3 bases and J by 2 bases, and 18 bases separated the two germline ends. The CDR3 is CASSWASSRLPYNEQFF. In DNA form, the CDR3 reads TGCGCCAGCAGCTGGGCCAGCAGCCGACTTCCCTACAATGAGCAGTTCTTC.

The chain employs TRBV28 and TRBJ2-3; D is unresolved. The CDR3 contains 16 residues. Deletions cut 7 bases from V and 0 bases from J, with 17 bases between. CDR1 and CDR2 (germline): MDHEN, SYDVKM. Here the CDR3 DNA reads TGTGCCAGCAAGGAACGTTTCTCCAGAAGCACAGATACGCAGTATTTT. This gives the protein CASKERFSRSTDTQYF.

The V and J genes are TRBV4-3 and TRBJ1-2, with D perhaps TRBD1 (5 bases). The CDR3 spans 14 residues. Germline V gene data show CDR1 as LGHNA and CDR2 as YSLEER. With 4 bases removed from V and 6 bases from J, the gap between germline ends came to 15 bases. CDR3 protein: CASSPRGQGHGYTF. CDR3 nucleotides: TGCGCCAGCAGCCCAAGAGGACAAGGCCATGGCTACACCTTC.

This clonotype was observed a single time. Just one base apart from a much larger clone, this may be a read error. This chain joins TRBV7-3 and TRBJ2-1; D remains unclear. The CDR3 consists of 14 residues. CDR1 is SGHTA and CDR2 is FQGTGA in the germline V gene. V gave up 5 bases and J gave up 7 bases, with 15 bases separating them. Here the CDR3 reads CASSPEAFKNEQFF. CDR3 sequence (DNA): TGTGCCAGCAGCCCAGAAGCATTTAAAAATGAGCAGTTCTTC.

This clonotype has at least ten counts. The chain employs TRBV7-2 and TRBJ1-1, with D possibly TRBD1 on 5 matching bases. Germline CDR1 and CDR2: SGHTA and FQGNSA. CDR3 length: 19 residues. Deletions cut 0 bases from V and 4 bases from J, with 24 bases between. The CDR3 loop reads CASSLALPQFGGEGTEAFF. The CDR3 region has the DNA TGTGCCAGCAGCTTAGCTCTTCCGCAGTTTGGGGGAGAGGGCACTGAAGCTTTCTTT.

This clonotype was counted a few times. One end of the junction fails to match germline, which may point to a read error. CDR3 loop: CASSLIQGQGVYEQFF. The CDR3 DNA reads TGTGCCAGCAGCTTGATTCAGGGACAGGGGGTATATGAGCAGTTCTTC. This rearrangement joins TRBV5-3 to TRBJ2-1; 11 positions agree with TRBD1. TRBV5-3 is marked as an open reading frame, function uncertain. The CDR3 spans 16 residues.

This chain links TRBV18 with TRBJ2-7; 7 bases agree with TRBD1. J gave up 2 bases and V 6 bases, and 7 bases lay outside the gene matches. The germline V gene encodes CDR1 KGHSH and CDR2 LQKENI. The CDR3 has 14 amino acids. The CDR3 region is CASSRRDRAYEQYF. As DNA, the CDR3 is TGTGCCAGCTCTCGCCGGGACAGAGCCTACGAGCAGTACTTC.

This rearrangement joins TRBV10-2 to TRBJ1-2; D call uncertain. The germline V gene encodes CDR1 WSHSY and CDR2 SAAADI. Deletions cut 3 bases from V and 2 bases from J, with 7 bases between. CDR3 length: 13 amino acids. CDR3 nucleotides: TGCGCCAGCAGTGATTTTAGCAACTATGGCTACACCTTC. It yields the protein CASSDFSNYGYTF.

This chain uses TRBV2 with TRBJ1-6, with D possibly being TRBD1 (5 bases). The CDR3 covers 14 residues. Germline lookup yields CDR1 SNHLY and CDR2 FYNNEI. The germline V and J ends were trimmed by 6 bases and 10 bases, with 16 bases remaining between them. The CDR3 loop reads CASSPSRVGSPLHF. Written as DNA, the CDR3 is TGTGCCAGCAGCCCGTCCAGGGTAGGCTCACCCCTCCACTTT.

The V and J genes are TRBV25-1 and TRBJ2-5; the D call may be TRBD1 or TRBD2 (5 bases each). The V gene's germline CDR1 is MGHDK and CDR2 SYGVNS. The CDR3 has 15 amino acids. V was shortened by 7 bases and J by 9 bases, with 24 bases between the two germline ends. The CDR3 spells CASNSLGASGESQYF. CDR3 coding DNA: TGTGCCAGCAATTCGCTCGGGGCCTCCGGTGAGTCCCAGTACTTC.

V and J are TRBV28 and TRBJ1-5; no clear D gene. V shed 6 bases and J shed 9 bases, with 9 bases lying between them. The CDR3 loop spans 11 amino acids. CDR1 MDHEN and CDR2 SYDVKM come from the germline V gene. CDR3 nucleotide sequence: TGTGCCAGCAGGTCCCTGGGGCCCCAGCATTTT. The encoded protein is CASRSLGPQHF.

This clonotype was counted between two and nine times. The chain has TRBV11-2 and TRBJ1-6; D remains unclear. CDR3 length equals 16 residues. From germline, CDR1 is SGHAT and CDR2 FQNNGV. Deletions cut 0 bases from V and 2 bases from J, with 8 bases between. CDR3 residues: CASSLDSFAYNSPLHF. CDR3 nucleotides: TGTGCCAGCAGCTTAGATTCGTTCGCCTATAATTCACCCCTCCACTTT.

This clonotype was recorded a few times. CDR3 residues: CAISEGQNTGELFF. Here the CDR3 DNA reads TGTGCCATCAGTGAGGGACAGAACACCGGGGAGCTGTTTTTT. The rearrangement links TRBV10-3 to TRBJ2-2; a possible D gene is TRBD1 (5 bases). The CDR3 runs to 14 residues. Germline assignment: CDR1 ENHRY and CDR2 SYGVKD. V lost 2 bases and J lost 1, with 5 bases in between.

V gene TRBV3-1 combines with J gene TRBJ1-1; D may be TRBD1 (5 bases). The V and J ends lost 1 base and 6 bases respectively, with 12 bases between them. The length of the CDR3 is 14 residues. Germline V gives CDR1 LGHDT, CDR2 YNNKEL (reference sequence). The CDR3 region is CASSQVGGSPEAFF. The CDR3 region has the DNA TGTGCCAGCAGCCAAGTTGGGGGGTCCCCTGAAGCTTTCTTT.

V gene TRBV28 combines with J gene TRBJ1-5; D ambiguous. CDR3 length: 15 amino acids. CDR1 is MDHEN, CDR2 SYDVKM, per germline. Trimming removed 5 bases at V and 0 bases at J, with 11 bases between. CDR3 sequence reads: CASSPQSYSNQPQHF. The CDR3 bases are TGTGCCAGCAGTCCACAGAGTTATAGCAATCAGCCCCAGCATTTT.

There are many counts of this clonotype. The rearrangement uses TRBV20-1 and TRBJ2-2; 10 bases agree with TRBD2. The junction had 11 bases not matched to a gene; V was cut back by 2 bases and J by 8 bases. In germline, CDR1 is DFQATT, CDR2 SNEGSKA (reference sequence). The CDR3 runs to 16 residues. The CDR3 spells CSARPPSGRGRGELFF. DNA of the CDR3: TGCAGTGCTAGACCCCCCAGCGGGAGGGGGCGGGGGGAGCTGTTTTTT.

This clonotype has more than one count but fewer than ten. The genes are TRBV11-2 and TRBJ2-7, with 7 bases aligning to TRBD1. Trimming cost V 1 base and J 4 bases; bases outside gene matches: 7. Looked up from germline, CDR1 is SGHAT and CDR2 is FQNNGV. The length of the CDR3 is 15 residues. CDR3 nucleotides: TGTGCCAGCAGCTTAGTAACAGGGGTCCTATACGAGCAGTACTTC. Translation: CASSLVTGVLYEQYF.

This clonotype was seen only a few times. This rearrangement joins TRBV6-5 to TRBJ2-7, with 9 positions matching TRBD1. CDR1 is MNHEY and CDR2 is SVGAGI in the germline V gene. This CDR3 comprises 13 residues. V lost 7 bases, J lost 3 bases, and 4 bases stayed unmatched. CDR3 in amino acids: CASKLGQGYEQYF. In nucleotides, the CDR3 is TGTGCCAGCAAACTGGGACAGGGCTACGAGCAGTACTTC.